A single sample gave rise to the 9 T cell receptor beta chains below, sequenced in a study of cytomegalovirus exposure and HLA in healthy donors. Some clones are missing from TCRdb's copy, which holds only in-frame ones; the method was immunoSEQ multiplex PCR. The repertoire holds about 200,000 clones, with 80% to 85% as singletons. Sequenced input: PBMCs. These receptors were taken from a woman aged 25 to 39 in good health and CMV-seronegative.

This clone was seen only a few times. The sample carries other DNA sequences with the same CDR3. The chain joins TRBV27 to TRBJ1-2; TRBD1 matches 9 bases. The CDR3 is made up of 14 amino acids. The V and J ends lost 5 bases and 4 bases, in that order; junction bases with no gene match: 5. The germline V gene has CDR1 MNHEY and CDR2 SMNVEV (reference sequence). CDR3 sequence reads: CASSPQGAGYGYTF. DNA for the CDR3: TGTGCCAGCAGTCCACAGGGGGCGGGCTATGGCTACACCTTC.

The chain links TRBV28 to TRBJ2-7; TRBD1 matches at 9 bases. The CDR3 covers 13 residues. The V gene end was trimmed by 5 bases and the J gene end by 4 bases; junction bases not matched to a gene: 3. Germline CDR1 and CDR2: MDHEN and SYDVKM. This CDR3 is CASSAGQGYEQYF. The CDR3 DNA reads TGTGCCAGCAGTGCGGGACAGGGTTACGAGCAGTACTTC.

The chain combines TRBV30 with TRBJ1-2; 8 nucleotides align to TRBD1. The length of the CDR3 is 14 residues. The V gene end was trimmed by 4 bases and the J gene end by 8 bases; junction bases not matched to a gene: 12. Germline V gene lookup returns CDR1 GTSNPN and CDR2 SVGIG (reference sequence). Here the CDR3 DNA reads TGTGCCTGGATCCCTTTCCGACAGGGGCGAGGCTACACCTTC. As protein: CAWIPFRQGRGYTF.

The J gene is TRBJ1-2, the V gene TRBV7-2; the D gene is possibly TRBD1 (5 bases). The CDR3 has 13 amino acids. Germline values: CDR1 SGHTA, CDR2 FQGNSA. V lost 0 bases, J lost 3 bases, and 5 bases lay in between. CDR3 coding DNA: TGTGCCAGCAGCTTAGCAGGGGACTATGGCTACACCTTC. This gives the protein CASSLAGDYGYTF.

The CDR3 region is CASSLNLNSPLHF. The CDR3, as DNA: TGTGCCAGCAGCTTAAATCTTAATTCACCCCTCCACTTT. V and J are TRBV7-9 and TRBJ1-6; D uncertain. The CDR3 runs to 13 residues. Between the trimmed V and J ends, which lost 2 bases and 6 bases, there was a span of 5 bases. Germline V gene sequence: CDR1 SEHNR, CDR2 FQNEAQ (reference sequence). The whole variable domain, filled in from reference TRBV7-9 and TRBJ1-6, reads DTGVSQNPRHKITKRGQNVTFRCDPISEHNRLYWYRQTLGQGPEFLTYFQNEAQLEKSRLLSDRFSAERPKGSFSTLEIQRTEQGDSAMYLCASSLNLNSPLHFGNGTRLTVT.

This CDR3 is CASSVQAGLYEQYF. The CDR3 nucleotides read TGTGCCAGCAGCGTCCAAGCCGGACTCTACGAGCAGTACTTC. V usage is TRBV6-1 and J usage is TRBJ2-7; D is possibly TRBD2 (5 bases). The CDR3 is made up of 14 amino acids. Per germline, CDR1 MNHNS and CDR2 SASEGT. The ends were cut back, 6 bases at V and 3 bases at J, with 15 bases in the middle.

This chain links TRBV29-1 with TRBJ2-5; no firm D call. Germline V gene data show CDR1 as SQVTM and CDR2 as ANQGSEA. This CDR3 contains 12 residues. The V end lost 4 bases, the J end lost 5 bases, and 11 bases lay between the germline ends. The CDR3 sequence: CSVVMTGETQYF. CDR3 bases: TGCAGCGTTGTTATGACTGGGGAGACCCAGTACTTC.

The chain couples TRBV30 to TRBJ1-5; no clear D. This CDR3 spans 13 amino acids. CDR1 is GTSNPN and CDR2 is SVGIG in the germline V gene (reference sequence). Trimming left V 2 bases short and J 3 bases short, with 8 bases between. The CDR3 bases are TGTGCCTGGAGTACGGGGATCAATCAGCCCCAGCATTTT. Its translation: CAWSTGINQPQHF.

The chain uses TRBV2 and TRBJ2-3; possible D gene TRBD2, 7 bases. The CDR3 consists of 15 residues. Germline V gives CDR1 SNHLY, CDR2 FYNNEI. V was pared by 9 bases and J by 5 bases, with 21 bases between. The CDR3 DNA reads TGTGCCAGTTCGGGTGGAGGGGGGGCGATAGATACGCAGTATTTT. Translated, it gives CASSGGGGAIDTQYF.